Below are 11 T cell receptor beta chains sequenced from a single sample in a study of T cells in Graves' hyperthyroidism and ophthalmopathy. Authors of the study amplified TCR beta CDR3 regions from RNA transcripts. The study used the HTBI primer set for a first-round RT-PCR of the TCR CDR3. TCRdb re-called the multiplex PCR reads with MiXCR, one entry per CDR3 protein. Counted here are more than 50,000 distinct CDR3 sequences, approximately 53% occurring once; the ten biggest clones make up approximately 3.4%. The material sequenced was blood. All receptors derive from a woman in her sixties with Graves' ophthalmopathy.

Comments on this clonotype: Relative to the germline gene, one junction end is altered; a read error may explain this. The chain employs TRBV12-3 or TRBV12-4 and TRBJ1-1, with a possible D match to TRBD1 (5 bases). The CDR3 spans 14 residues. The CDR3 protein is CSSNTSGTVTEAFF. DNA for the CDR3: TGTTCCAGCAACACATCCGGGACCGTCACTGAAGCTTTCTTT.

In its sample, this clonotype was seen many times. This chain uses TRBV7-8 with TRBJ2-7; D ambiguous. The V gene's germline CDR1 is SGHVS and CDR2 FQNEAQ. V lost 3 bases, J lost 3 bases, and 12 bases lay in between. The CDR3 consists of 14 residues. This CDR3 reads CASSLEAPLYEQYF. The CDR3 DNA follows: TGTGCCAGCAGCTTGGAAGCTCCGCTCTACGAGCAGTACTTC.

There are many counts of this clonotype. The chain joins TRBV7-3 to TRBJ2-2; perhaps TRBD2 as D (5 bases). The CDR3 loop spans 15 amino acids. Germline V gene data show CDR1 as SGHTA and CDR2 as FQGTGA. The V end lost 5 bases, the J end lost 5 bases, and 15 bases lay between the germline ends. CDR3 coding DNA: TGTGCCAGCAGCCCTAACGGGGTTAGAACCGGGGAGCTGTTTTTT. Residues: CASSPNGVRTGELFF.

The V call is TRBV10-1, the J call TRBJ2-3; weak D call: TRBD2 (6 bases). CDR3 length equals 15 residues. Trimming pared 2 bases from V and 4 bases from J, leaving 13 bases between. Looked up from germline, CDR1 is WNHNN and CDR2 is SYGVQD (reference sequence). In DNA, the CDR3 is TGCGCCAGCAGTGAGGGTAGCGGAGTCGCAGATACGCAGTATTTT. Its protein is CASSEGSGVADTQYF.

This clonotype occurred once. This CDR3 fails to terminate in the conserved phenylalanine or tryptophan, so it likely reflects a read error. This chain uses TRBV7-3 with TRBJ2-3, with TRBD1 matching over 9 bases. The CDR3 covers 14 residues. Germline CDR1 is SGHTA and CDR2 is FQGTGA. The CDR3 DNA sequence: TGTGCCAGCAGCTTGGACAGGGGAACAGGTACGCAGTATTTA. Amino acids: CASSLDRGTGTQYL.

V is TRBV7-2 and J is TRBJ2-6, with D maybe TRBD2 (5 bases). V lost 1 base to trimming and J lost 4 bases, with 8 bases between them. The CDR3 has 15 amino acids. Germline V CDR1 and CDR2: SGHTA, FQGNSA. CDR3 loop: CASSLVGGGANVLTF. The DNA for the CDR3 is TGTGCCAGCAGCTTAGTCGGCGGGGGGGCCAACGTCCTGACTTTC. Full variable domain (missing parts from reference TRBV7-2 and TRBJ2-6): GAGVSQSPSNKVTEKGKDVELRCDPISGHTALYWYRQSLGQGLEFLIYFQGNSAPDKSGLPSDRFSAERTGGSVSTLTIQRTQQEDSAVYLCASSLVGGGANVLTFGAGSRLTVL.

This clonotype was counted many times. V gene TRBV9 combines with J gene TRBJ2-3; D assignment may be TRBD1 or TRBD2 (5 bases each). The V gene lost 1 base and the J gene lost 10 bases, with 10 bases spanning the gap. Germline V CDR1 and CDR2: SGDLS, YYNGEE. The length of the CDR3 is 12 residues. The CDR3 loop is CASSVLGDSQYF. The CDR3 DNA reads TGTGCCAGCAGCGTACTGGGGGATTCGCAGTATTTT. Full variable domain (missing parts from reference TRBV9 and TRBJ2-3): DSGVTQTPKHLITATGQRVTLRCSPRSGDLSVYWYQQSLDQGLQFLIQYYNGEERAKGNILERFSAQQFPDLHSELNLSSLELGDSALYFCASSVLGDSQYFGPGTRLTVL.

This sequence joins TRBV5-1 and TRBJ2-5; TRBD1 aligns across 8 bases. The V and J ends lost 1 base and 4 bases, in that order; junction bases with no gene match: 6. The germline CDR1 and CDR2 sequences are SGHRS and YFSETQ. CDR3 size: 15 residues. CDR3 amino acids: CASSLRRQGRETQYF. The CDR3 nucleotides read TGCGCCAGCAGCTTGAGGAGACAGGGGAGAGAGACCCAGTACTTC.

This clonotype is a singleton in its sample. The CDR3 does not close with the conserved phenylalanine or tryptophan, likely indicating a read error. Because the CDR3's place on the DNA is in doubt, the DNA is left out and the CDR3 is given as listed by TCRdb. V is TRBV6-5 and J is TRBJ2-5. The CDR3 is made up of 8 amino acids, end residues included. CDR1 is MNHEY, CDR2 SVGAGI, per germline. CDR3 protein: CASSYLDR.

The V call is TRBV7-2, the J call TRBJ1-2, with D unresolved. V lost 1 base and J lost 7, with 4 bases in between. The CDR3 totals 11 residues. Germline values: CDR1 SGHTA, CDR2 FQGNSA. CDR3 amino acids: CASSLGGGYTF. Written as DNA, the CDR3 is TGTGCCAGCAGCTTAGGGGGTGGCTACACCTTC.

This clonotype has at least ten counts. This chain uses TRBV7-9 with TRBJ2-5; TRBD1 agrees at 8 bases. The CDR3 consists of 15 residues. J was trimmed by 7 bases and V by 3 bases; bases with no gene match: 10. Germline V CDR1 and CDR2: SEHNR, FQNEAQ (reference sequence). CDR3 DNA: TGTGCCAGCAGCTTTGTGGACAGGGCGAGGGGGACCCAGTACTTC. This codes for CASSFVDRARGTQYF.